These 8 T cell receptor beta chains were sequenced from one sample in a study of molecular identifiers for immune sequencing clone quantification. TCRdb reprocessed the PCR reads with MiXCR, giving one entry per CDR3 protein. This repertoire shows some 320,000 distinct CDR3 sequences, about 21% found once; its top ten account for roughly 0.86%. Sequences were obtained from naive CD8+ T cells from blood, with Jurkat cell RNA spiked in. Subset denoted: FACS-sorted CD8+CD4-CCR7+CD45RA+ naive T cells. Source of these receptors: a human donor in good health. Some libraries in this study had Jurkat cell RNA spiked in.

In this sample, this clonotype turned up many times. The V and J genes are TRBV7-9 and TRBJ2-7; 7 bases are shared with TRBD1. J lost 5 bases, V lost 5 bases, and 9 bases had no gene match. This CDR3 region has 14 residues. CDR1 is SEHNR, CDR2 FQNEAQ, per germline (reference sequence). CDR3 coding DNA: TGTGCCAGCAGCCCACCGACAGGGTTCAACGAGCAGTACTTC. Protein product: CASSPPTGFNEQYF.

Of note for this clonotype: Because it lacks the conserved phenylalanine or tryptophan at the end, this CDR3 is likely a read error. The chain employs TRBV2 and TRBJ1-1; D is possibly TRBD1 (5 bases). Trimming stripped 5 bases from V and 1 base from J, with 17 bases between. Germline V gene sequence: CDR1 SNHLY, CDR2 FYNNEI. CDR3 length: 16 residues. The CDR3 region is CASSPGEEGWNTEAFS. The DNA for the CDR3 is TGTGCCAGCAGTCCAGGTGAGGAGGGGTGGAACACTGAAGCTTTCTCT.

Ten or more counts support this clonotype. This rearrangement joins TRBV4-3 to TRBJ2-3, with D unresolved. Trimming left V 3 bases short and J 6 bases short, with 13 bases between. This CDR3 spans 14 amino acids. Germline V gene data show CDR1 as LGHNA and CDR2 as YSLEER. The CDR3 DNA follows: TGCGCCAGCAGCCAGGCGCCTAATGGGGATACGCAGTATTTT. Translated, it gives CASSQAPNGDTQYF.

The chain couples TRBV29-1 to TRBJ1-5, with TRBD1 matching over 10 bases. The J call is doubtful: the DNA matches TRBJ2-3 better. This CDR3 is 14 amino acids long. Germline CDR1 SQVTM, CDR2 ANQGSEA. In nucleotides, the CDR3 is TGCAGCGTTGTTTCGGGACAGGGGAATCAGCCCCAGTATTTT. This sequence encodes CSVVSGQGNQPQYF.

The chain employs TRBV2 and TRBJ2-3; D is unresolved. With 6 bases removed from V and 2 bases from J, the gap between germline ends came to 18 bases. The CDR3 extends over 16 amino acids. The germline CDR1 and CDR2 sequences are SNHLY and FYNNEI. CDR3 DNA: TGTGCCAGCAGGGTGGCTCTTGAAAAAGACACAGATACGCAGTATTTT. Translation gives CASRVALEKDTDTQYF.

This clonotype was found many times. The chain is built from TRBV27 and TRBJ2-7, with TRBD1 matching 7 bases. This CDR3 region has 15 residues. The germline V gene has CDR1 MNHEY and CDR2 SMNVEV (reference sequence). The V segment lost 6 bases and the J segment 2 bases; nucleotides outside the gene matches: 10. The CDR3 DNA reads TGTGCCAGCAGCCCCGGGACAGCAAGAACCTACGAGCAGTACTTC. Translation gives CASSPGTARTYEQYF.

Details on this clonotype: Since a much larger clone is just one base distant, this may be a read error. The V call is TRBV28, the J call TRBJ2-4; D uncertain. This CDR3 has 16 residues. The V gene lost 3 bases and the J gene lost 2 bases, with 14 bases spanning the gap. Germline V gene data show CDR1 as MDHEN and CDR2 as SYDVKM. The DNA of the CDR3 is TGTGCCAGCAGTTTCGGGCCCCGGGCGCCCAAAAACATTCAGTACTTC. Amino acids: CASSFGPRAPKNIQYF.

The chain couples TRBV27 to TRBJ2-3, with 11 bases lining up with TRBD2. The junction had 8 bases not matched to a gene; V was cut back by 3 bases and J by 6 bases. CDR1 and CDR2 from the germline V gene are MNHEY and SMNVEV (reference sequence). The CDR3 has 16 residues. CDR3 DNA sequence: TGTGCCAGCAGTTTGAGTAGCGGGAGGGAGGGCGATACGCAGTATTTT. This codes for CASSLSSGREGDTQYF.